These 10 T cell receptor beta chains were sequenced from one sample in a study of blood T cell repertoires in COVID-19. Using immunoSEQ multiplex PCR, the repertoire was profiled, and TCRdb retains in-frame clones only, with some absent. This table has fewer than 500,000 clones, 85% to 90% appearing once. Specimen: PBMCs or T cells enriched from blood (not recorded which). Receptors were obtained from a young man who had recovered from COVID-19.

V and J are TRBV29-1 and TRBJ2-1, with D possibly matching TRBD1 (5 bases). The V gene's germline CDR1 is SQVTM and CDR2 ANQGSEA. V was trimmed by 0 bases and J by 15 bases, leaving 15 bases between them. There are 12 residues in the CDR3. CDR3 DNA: TGCAGCGTTGAAGATCTGGGGCTTCGGATGTTCTTC. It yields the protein CSVEDLGLRMFF.

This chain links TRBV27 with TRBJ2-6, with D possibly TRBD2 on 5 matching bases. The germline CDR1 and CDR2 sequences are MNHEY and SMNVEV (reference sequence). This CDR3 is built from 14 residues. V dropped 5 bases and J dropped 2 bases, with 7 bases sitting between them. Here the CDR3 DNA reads TGTGCCAGCAGTGGGAGTGCTGGGGCCAACGTCCTGACTTTC. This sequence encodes CASSGSAGANVLTF.

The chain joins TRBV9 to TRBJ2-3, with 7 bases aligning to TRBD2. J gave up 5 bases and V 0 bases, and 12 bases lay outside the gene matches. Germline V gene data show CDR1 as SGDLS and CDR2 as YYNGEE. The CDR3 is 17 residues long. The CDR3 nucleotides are TGTGCCAGCAGCGTAGGCTTATGGCGGGAGCGTGGAGATACGCAGTATTTT. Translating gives CASSVGLWRERGDTQYF. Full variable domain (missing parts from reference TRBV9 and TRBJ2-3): DSGVTQTPKHLITATGQRVTLRCSPRSGDLSVYWYQQSLDQGLQFLIQYYNGEERAKGNILERFSAQQFPDLHSELNLSSLELGDSALYFCASSVGLWRERGDTQYFGPGTRLTVL.

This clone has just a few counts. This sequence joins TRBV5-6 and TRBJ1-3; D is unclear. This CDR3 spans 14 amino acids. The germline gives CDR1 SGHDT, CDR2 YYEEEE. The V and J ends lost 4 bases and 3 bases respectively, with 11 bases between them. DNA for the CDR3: TGTGCCAGCAGCGATCCGACGGGTGGAAACACCATATATTTT. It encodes CASSDPTGGNTIYF. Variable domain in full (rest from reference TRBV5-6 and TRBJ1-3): DAGVTQSPTHLIKTRGQQVTLRCSPKSGHDTVSWYQQALGQGPQFIFQYYEEEERQRGNFPDRFSGHQFPNYSSELNVNALLLGDSALYLCASSDPTGGNTIYFGEGSWLTVV.

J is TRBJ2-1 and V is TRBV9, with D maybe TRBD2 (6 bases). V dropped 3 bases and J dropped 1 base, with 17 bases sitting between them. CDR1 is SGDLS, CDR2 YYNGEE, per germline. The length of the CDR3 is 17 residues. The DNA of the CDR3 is TGTGCCAGCAGCGGCGTGGCGGGGAGGCGGTCCTACAATGAGCAGTTCTTC. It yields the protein CASSGVAGRRSYNEQFF. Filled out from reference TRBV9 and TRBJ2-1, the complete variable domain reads DSGVTQTPKHLITATGQRVTLRCSPRSGDLSVYWYQQSLDQGLQFLIQYYNGEERAKGNILERFSAQQFPDLHSELNLSSLELGDSALYFCASSGVAGRRSYNEQFFGPGTRLTVL.

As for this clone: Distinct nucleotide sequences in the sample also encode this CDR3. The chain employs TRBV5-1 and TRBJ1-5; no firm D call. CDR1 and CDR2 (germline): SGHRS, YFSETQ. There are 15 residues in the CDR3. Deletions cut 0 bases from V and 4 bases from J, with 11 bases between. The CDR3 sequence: CASSLDGGINQPQHF. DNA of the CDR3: TGCGCCAGCAGCTTGGATGGCGGGATAAATCAGCCCCAGCATTTT.

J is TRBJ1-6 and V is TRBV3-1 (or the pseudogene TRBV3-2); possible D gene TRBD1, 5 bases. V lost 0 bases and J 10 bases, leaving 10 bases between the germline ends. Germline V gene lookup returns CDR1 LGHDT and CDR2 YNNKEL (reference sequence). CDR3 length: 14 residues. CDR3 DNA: TGTGCCAGCAGCCAAGACTCAGGGAACTCACCCCTCCACTTT. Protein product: CASSQDSGNSPLHF.

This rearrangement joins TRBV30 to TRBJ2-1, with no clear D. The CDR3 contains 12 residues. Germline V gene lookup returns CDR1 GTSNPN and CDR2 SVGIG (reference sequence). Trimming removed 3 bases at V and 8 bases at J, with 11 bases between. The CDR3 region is CAWRALSDEQFF. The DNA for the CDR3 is TGTGCCTGGAGGGCCCTCTCAGATGAGCAGTTCTTC.

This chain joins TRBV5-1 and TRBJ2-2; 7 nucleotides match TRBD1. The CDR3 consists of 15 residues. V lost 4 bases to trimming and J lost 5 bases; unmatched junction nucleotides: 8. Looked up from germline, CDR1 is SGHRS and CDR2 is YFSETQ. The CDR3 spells CASSQDRVITGELFF. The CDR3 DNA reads TGCGCCAGCAGCCAAGACAGGGTGATAACCGGGGAGCTGTTTTTT.

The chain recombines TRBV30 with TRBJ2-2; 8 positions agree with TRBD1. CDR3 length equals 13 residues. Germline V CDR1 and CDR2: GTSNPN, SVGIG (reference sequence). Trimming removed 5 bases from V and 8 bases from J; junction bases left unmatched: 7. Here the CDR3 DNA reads TGTGCCTGGTCAGACAGGGGCCGGGGGGAGCTGTTTTTT. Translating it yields CAWSDRGRGELFF.